This TCR beta chain was identified during a study of OX40 agonist ivuxolimab in advanced cancers. The table came from immunoSEQ multiplex PCR; TCRdb's copy has only in-frame clones and leaves some out. The data show about 67,000 clones, with 80% to 90% seen just once and roughly 4% held by the top ten. The CDR3 is 16 amino acids. V lost 2 bases and J lost 5; bases outside the gene matches: 10. Germline CDR1 and CDR2: MGHRA and YSYEKL. The specimen comprised CD4+ or CD8+ T cells sorted from blood, sampled in a trial of the OX40 agonist ivuxolimab. The V and J genes are TRBV4-1 and TRBJ2-7, with 9 bases matching TRBD1. This TCR was sampled from an adult with an advanced solid tumor such as melanoma, head and neck, liver or kidney cancer. This chain's CDR3 is CASSQNRDRVNHEQYF. The CDR3 region has the DNA TGCGCCAGCAGCCAAAACCGGGACAGGGTGAACCACGAGCAGTACTTC.